Listed below are T cell receptor beta chains from one sample, sequenced in a study of T cell repertoires in cytomegalovirus infection. TCRdb analysed the reads with MiXCR anew, one entry per CDR3 protein. The repertoire holds 290,000 or so distinct CDR3 sequences, with roughly a quarter as singletons. Input material: PBMCs. The source of these receptors is a human donor in good health (CMV status not recorded). Some clones in this sample may be carry-over from other donors' samples. The CDR3 runs from the conserved cysteine through the conserved F or W. Fields, in order: V gene, D gene, J gene, clone size, CDR3 protein, CDR3 DNA. A D gene is named only where the DNA matches it firmly. For some rows the clone size is stated as once, few or many, or as a class when expanded; others skip it.

v_gene: TRBV4-3; d_gene: NA; j_gene: TRBJ2-6; abundance: few; CDR3aa: CASSQESEGRSGANVLTF; CDR3nt: TGCGCCAGCAGCCAAGAATCTGAGGGCCGCTCTGGGGCCAACGTCCTGACTTTC
v_gene: TRBV11-2; d_gene: TRBD2; j_gene: TRBJ2-5; abundance: few; CDR3aa: CASSQVAGTQETQYF; CDR3nt: TGTGCCAGCAGCCAAGTAGCGGGGACGCAAGAGACCCAGTACTTC
v_gene: TRBV23-1; d_gene: NA; j_gene: TRBJ2-1; abundance: few; CDR3aa: CAGADSRGSNEQFF; CDR3nt: TGCGCCGGGGCGGACAGCCGAGGTAGCAATGAGCAGTTCTTC
v_gene: TRBV20-1; d_gene: TRBD1; j_gene: TRBJ1-4; abundance: NA; CDR3aa: CSAAKQGADEKLFF; CDR3nt: TGCAGTGCTGCAAAGCAGGGGGCAGACGAAAAACTGTTTTTT
v_gene: TRBV29-1; d_gene: NA; j_gene: TRBJ1-2; abundance: many; CDR3aa: CSGTATNYGYTF; CDR3nt: TGCAGCGGGACAGCAACTAACTATGGCTACACCTTC
v_gene: TRBV11-2; d_gene: TRBD1; j_gene: TRBJ1-2; abundance: few; CDR3aa: CASSFGRGPLGYGYTF; CDR3nt: TGTGCCAGCAGCTTCGGCAGGGGGCCGCTAGGCTATGGCTACACCTTC
v_gene: TRBV10-3; d_gene: TRBD1; j_gene: TRBJ1-5; abundance: NA; CDR3aa: CAISESGQGNSNQPQHF; CDR3nt: TGTGCCATCAGTGAGTCTGGACAGGGGAATAGCAATCAGCCCCAGCATTTT
v_gene: TRBV19; d_gene: NA; j_gene: TRBJ2-2; abundance: few; CDR3aa: CASSPYDRTGELFF; CDR3nt: TGTGCCAGTAGTCCCTATGACAGAACCGGGGAGCTGTTTTTT
v_gene: TRBV7-3; d_gene: NA; j_gene: TRBJ2-3; abundance: many; CDR3aa: CASSLNPSTDTQYF; CDR3nt: TGTGCCAGCAGCTTAAACCCAAGCACAGATACGCAGTATTTT
v_gene: TRBV7-9; d_gene: TRBD1; j_gene: TRBJ2-7; abundance: many; CDR3aa: CASSLGTGGREQYF; CDR3nt: TGTGCCAGCAGCTTAGGGACAGGGGGCCGCGAGCAGTACTTC
v_gene: TRBV7-2; d_gene: TRBD1; j_gene: TRBJ2-7; abundance: many; CDR3aa: CASSLPRGLPGGYEQYF; CDR3nt: TGTGCCAGCAGCCTACCCAGGGGGCTCCCCGGCGGATACGAGCAGTACTTC
v_gene: TRBV20-1; d_gene: NA; j_gene: TRBJ2-1; abundance: NA; CDR3aa: CSARPPLAGRTYNEQFF; CDR3nt: TGCAGTGCTAGACCTCCTCTGGCCGGGAGAACCTACAATGAGCAGTTCTTC
v_gene: TRBV7-9; d_gene: NA; j_gene: TRBJ2-6; abundance: NA; CDR3aa: CASSLATWASSVSGANVLTF; CDR3nt: TGTGCCAGCAGCTTAGCCACTTGGGCCAGCTCAGTCTCTGGGGCCAACGTCCTGACTTTC
v_gene: TRBV11-1; d_gene: TRBD2; j_gene: TRBJ2-7; abundance: many; CDR3aa: CASSWRGRTSGEAEQYF; CDR3nt: TGTGCCAGCAGCTGGAGAGGTAGGACTAGCGGGGAGGCCGAGCAGTACTTC
v_gene: TRBV11-2; d_gene: TRBD2; j_gene: TRBJ2-5; abundance: NA; CDR3aa: CASSLDLGGSGQTQYF; CDR3nt: TGTGCCAGCAGCTTAGATCTTGGCGGGAGCGGGCAGACCCAGTACTTC
v_gene: TRBV12-3/TRBV12-4; d_gene: TRBD1; j_gene: TRBJ1-1; abundance: NA; CDR3aa: CASTFDRDRGGTEAFF; CDR3nt: TGTGCCAGCACCTTCGACCGGGACAGGGGGGGAACTGAAGCTTTCTTT
v_gene: TRBV6-4; d_gene: TRBD1; j_gene: TRBJ2-7; abundance: NA; CDR3aa: CASRMGQGPYEQYF; CDR3nt: TGTGCCAGCAGAATGGGACAGGGCCCCTACGAGCAGTACTTC
v_gene: TRBV28; d_gene: TRBD2; j_gene: TRBJ2-5; abundance: few; CDR3aa: CASSLAGVVKTQYF; CDR3nt: TGTGCCAGCAGTTTGGCGGGAGTCGTCAAGACCCAGTACTTC
v_gene: TRBV19; d_gene: TRBD1; j_gene: TRBJ1-5; abundance: NA; CDR3aa: CASSNQGGDQPQHF; CDR3nt: TGTGCCAGTAGTAATCAGGGGGGAGATCAGCCCCAGCATTTT
v_gene: TRBV28; d_gene: NA; j_gene: TRBJ2-7; abundance: many; CDR3aa: CASSSTPYEQYF; CDR3nt: TGTGCCAGCAGTTCCACCCCCTACGAGCAGTACTTC
v_gene: TRBV12-3/TRBV12-4; d_gene: TRBD1; j_gene: TRBJ1-1; abundance: NA; CDR3aa: CASSPGQGLEAFF; CDR3nt: TGTGCCAGCAGTCCGGGACAGGGTCTCGAAGCTTTCTTT
v_gene: TRBV6-5; d_gene: NA; j_gene: TRBJ2-7; abundance: NA; CDR3aa: CASSYGGPPAYEQYF; CDR3nt: TGTGCCAGCAGTTACGGGGGACCTCCGGCCTACGAGCAGTACTTC
v_gene: TRBV7-2; d_gene: NA; j_gene: TRBJ1-3; abundance: many; CDR3aa: CASSLESTTGNTIYF; CDR3nt: TGTGCCAGCAGCTTAGAATCGACGACTGGAAACACCATATATTTT
v_gene: TRBV7-2; d_gene: NA; j_gene: TRBJ2-4; abundance: many; CDR3aa: CASSRRGGDPYF; CDR3nt: TGTGCCAGCAGCCGGCGAGGGGGGGACCCGTACTTC
v_gene: TRBV28; d_gene: NA; j_gene: TRBJ2-5; abundance: NA; CDR3aa: CASSSRELGETQYF; CDR3nt: TGTGCCAGCAGTTCACGCGAGCTCGGGGAGACCCAGTACTTC
v_gene: TRBV7-2; d_gene: NA; j_gene: TRBJ2-7; abundance: many; CDR3aa: CASSLTRSTYEQYF; CDR3nt: TGTGCCAGCAGCTTAACGAGGTCCACCTACGAGCAGTACTTC
v_gene: TRBV7-2; d_gene: NA; j_gene: TRBJ2-2; abundance: many; CDR3aa: CASSSTTTPGGELFF; CDR3nt: TGTGCCAGCAGCTCCACAACCACCCCCGGCGGGGAGCTGTTTTTT
v_gene: TRBV18; d_gene: NA; j_gene: TRBJ1-1; abundance: NA; CDR3aa: CASSPSGGTRAFF; CDR3nt: TGTGCCAGCTCACCGTCCGGGGGCACCAGGGCTTTCTTT
v_gene: TRBV6-2/TRBV6-3; d_gene: NA; j_gene: TRBJ1-1; abundance: many; CDR3aa: CASTNLQIAFF; CDR3nt: TGTGCCAGCACCAACTTGCAAATTGCTTTCTTT
v_gene: TRBV11-2; d_gene: NA; j_gene: TRBJ2-7; abundance: many; CDR3aa: CASSYTYEQYF; CDR3nt: TGTGCCAGCAGCTACACCTACGAGCAGTACTTC
v_gene: TRBV12-3/TRBV12-4; d_gene: NA; j_gene: TRBJ2-7; abundance: NA; CDR3aa: CASSPPSPAYEQYF; CDR3nt: TGTGCCAGCAGTCCGCCGAGCCCCGCCTACGAGCAGTACTTC
v_gene: TRBV10-3; d_gene: NA; j_gene: TRBJ2-6; abundance: many; CDR3aa: CAISDSGSGANVLTF; CDR3nt: TGTGCCATCAGTGATTCGGGGAGTGGGGCCAACGTCCTGACTTTC
v_gene: TRBV19; d_gene: NA; j_gene: TRBJ2-5; abundance: NA; CDR3aa: CASSIRAGGETQYF; CDR3nt: TGTGCCAGTAGTATTAGGGCCGGCGGAGAGACCCAGTACTTC
v_gene: TRBV11-2; d_gene: TRBD2; j_gene: TRBJ2-1; abundance: NA; CDR3aa: CASSLTSVGDEQFF; CDR3nt: TGTGCCAGCAGCTTAACTAGCGTGGGCGATGAGCAGTTCTTC
v_gene: TRBV7-2; d_gene: NA; j_gene: TRBJ2-3; abundance: many; CDR3aa: CASSRDGRGTDTQYF; CDR3nt: TGTGCCAGCAGCCGAGACGGGAGAGGAACAGATACGCAGTATTTT
v_gene: TRBV5-1; d_gene: NA; j_gene: TRBJ2-3; abundance: many; CDR3aa: CASSFSQTTDTQYF; CDR3nt: TGCGCCAGCAGCTTTTCGCAGACCACAGATACGCAGTATTTT
v_gene: TRBV2; d_gene: NA; j_gene: TRBJ1-5; abundance: NA; CDR3aa: CASRFETNQPQHF; CDR3nt: TGTGCCAGCAGGTTCGAAACCAATCAGCCCCAGCATTTT
v_gene: TRBV7-7; d_gene: NA; j_gene: TRBJ1-1; abundance: few; CDR3aa: CASSLTPLAFF; CDR3nt: TGTGCCAGCAGCCTCACCCCCTTAGCTTTCTTT
v_gene: TRBV10-3; d_gene: NA; j_gene: TRBJ1-1; abundance: NA; CDR3aa: CAISRGPGGNTEAFF; CDR3nt: TGTGCCATCAGCAGGGGACCGGGGGGAAACACTGAAGCTTTCTTT
v_gene: TRBV6-2/TRBV6-3; d_gene: TRBD2; j_gene: TRBJ2-7; abundance: NA; CDR3aa: CASRPAGGPYEQYF; CDR3nt: TGTGCCAGCAGACCGGCGGGAGGGCCGTACGAGCAGTACTTC
v_gene: TRBV13; d_gene: NA; j_gene: TRBJ2-2; abundance: medium-sized; CDR3aa: CASSSNFGTGELFF; CDR3nt: TGTGCCAGCAGCTCCAATTTCGGCACCGGGGAGCTGTTTTTT
v_gene: TRBV7-2; d_gene: TRBD2; j_gene: TRBJ2-3; abundance: many; CDR3aa: CASSLSLAGAGDTQYF; CDR3nt: TGTGCCAGCAGCTTATCTCTAGCGGGGGCCGGGGATACGCAGTATTTT
v_gene: TRBV5-6; d_gene: TRBD1; j_gene: TRBJ1-6; abundance: few; CDR3aa: CASSPRQGMGNSPLHF; CDR3nt: TGTGCCAGCAGCCCAAGACAGGGTATGGGAAATTCACCCCTCCACTTT
v_gene: TRBV20-1; d_gene: NA; j_gene: TRBJ2-7; abundance: NA; CDR3aa: CSASLTNYEQYF; CDR3nt: TGCAGTGCTAGCCTGACCAACTACGAGCAGTACTTC
v_gene: TRBV23-1; d_gene: TRBD2; j_gene: TRBJ2-2; abundance: few; CDR3aa: CASTHKRDYPNTGELFF; CDR3nt: TGCGCCAGCACCCATAAACGGGACTACCCGAACACCGGGGAGCTGTTTTTT
v_gene: TRBV5-6; d_gene: NA; j_gene: TRBJ2-3; abundance: many; CDR3aa: CASSLEWTETTSTDTQYF; CDR3nt: TGTGCCAGCAGCTTGGAATGGACGGAGACAACTAGCACAGATACGCAGTATTTT
v_gene: TRBV7-2; d_gene: NA; j_gene: TRBJ2-1; abundance: NA; CDR3aa: CASSLRSSLINEQFF; CDR3nt: TGTGCCAGCAGCTTAAGATCTAGCCTTATCAATGAGCAGTTCTTC
v_gene: TRBV6-2/TRBV6-3; d_gene: NA; j_gene: TRBJ1-1; abundance: once; CDR3aa: CATSGGARGITEAFF; CDR3nt: TGTGCCACCAGTGGGGGGGCGAGAGGAATCACTGAAGCTTTCTTT
v_gene: TRBV7-2; d_gene: NA; j_gene: TRBJ2-3; abundance: NA; CDR3aa: CASSLGRSVGFTDTQYF; CDR3nt: TGTGCCAGCAGCTTAGGCAGGTCCGTCGGATTCACAGATACGCAGTATTTT
v_gene: TRBV7-9; d_gene: TRBD2; j_gene: TRBJ2-3; abundance: NA; CDR3aa: CASSPQGLAAVTQYF; CDR3nt: TGTGCCAGCAGCCCCCAGGGACTAGCGGCTGTGACGCAGTATTTT
v_gene: TRBV11-3; d_gene: TRBD1; j_gene: TRBJ1-1; abundance: NA; CDR3aa: CASSTNRGATEAFF; CDR3nt: TGTGCCAGCAGCACGAACAGGGGGGCGACTGAAGCTTTCTTT
v_gene: TRBV6-6; d_gene: NA; j_gene: TRBJ1-5; abundance: NA; CDR3aa: CASSQSGGRQHF; CDR3nt: TGTGCCAGCAGCCAGAGTGGCGGTCGCCAGCATTTT
v_gene: TRBV20-1; d_gene: NA; j_gene: TRBJ1-1; abundance: NA; CDR3aa: CSARHGAEAFF; CDR3nt: TGCAGTGCTAGACACGGGGCTGAAGCTTTCTTT
v_gene: TRBV20-1; d_gene: TRBD2; j_gene: TRBJ2-1; abundance: few; CDR3aa: CSARMGGRINEQFF; CDR3nt: TGCAGTGCTAGAATGGGCGGGAGGATAAATGAGCAGTTCTTC
v_gene: TRBV5-1; d_gene: TRBD2; j_gene: TRBJ2-1; abundance: many; CDR3aa: CASSSQLADAFYNEQFF; CDR3nt: TGCGCCAGCAGCTCCCAACTAGCGGACGCCTTCTACAATGAGCAGTTCTTC